A selection of T cell receptor beta chains follows, all from one sample in a study of T cells in Graves' hyperthyroidism and ophthalmopathy. MiXCR, applied by TCRdb to the multiplex PCR reads, yields one record per CDR3 protein. Altogether 500,000 to 600,000 distinct CDR3 sequences are present, 46% being singletons, with the ten largest covering around a fifth. Sequencing was carried out using peripheral blood or thyroid tissue (not recorded which). The receptors stem from an adult woman with Graves' disease, either hyperthyroidism or ophthalmopathy (not recorded which). The CDR3 runs from the conserved cysteine through the conserved F or W. D genes are given only for firm matches. Where a row states a size, it is once, few, many or the class of an expanded clone; other rows omit it.

CDR3 DNA: TGTGCCAGCAGGGCCCTGGGGCAGGGGACCTATGGCTACACCTTC
CDR3 protein: CASRALGQGTYGYTF
V gene: TRBV7-1
J gene: TRBJ1-2
D gene: -
clone size: -

CDR3 DNA: TGTGCCAGCAGCTACACTAGCGGGAGTCTCTATGAGCCCCAGTACTTC
CDR3 protein: CASSYTSGSLYEPQYF
V gene: TRBV7-2
J gene: TRBJ2-5
D gene: TRBD2
clone size: -

CDR3 DNA: TGTGCCAGCAGCCCCGATAGAGACAGCTTCTATGGCTACACCTTC
CDR3 protein: CASSPDRDSFYGYTF
V gene: TRBV6-6
J gene: TRBJ1-2
D gene: -
clone size: few

CDR3 DNA: TGTGCCACCGGGGGACTATACTACAGGGAGGTTGGCTACACCTTC
CDR3 protein: CATGGLYYREVGYTF
V gene: TRBV24-1
J gene: TRBJ1-2
D gene: -
clone size: -

CDR3 DNA: TGTGCCAGCGGCGTGTCCCTGGCTGAGCAGTACTTC
CDR3 protein: CASGVSLAEQYF
V gene: TRBV12-3/TRBV12-4
J gene: TRBJ2-7
D gene: -
clone size: -

CDR3 DNA: TGTGCCACCAGTGATTGGGGGACAGGGGATGTTGAAAAACTGTTTTTT
CDR3 protein: CATSDWGTGDVEKLFF
V gene: TRBV24-1
J gene: TRBJ1-4
D gene: TRBD1
clone size: many

CDR3 DNA: TGTGCCAGCAGTGTAGCGGGAGGGAGCGGGGAGCTGTTTTTT
CDR3 protein: CASSVAGGSGELFF
V gene: TRBV2
J gene: TRBJ2-2
D gene: TRBD2
clone size: many

CDR3 DNA: TGTGCCAGCAGCTTTAAACCGGGGGTTGGGGAGCTGTTTTTT
CDR3 protein: CASSFKPGVGELFF
V gene: TRBV11-2
J gene: TRBJ2-2
D gene: -
clone size: many

CDR3 DNA: TGCGCCAGCAGCTTGGAAGGCCAGGGGGGCAACTATGGCTACACCTTC
CDR3 protein: CASSLEGQGGNYGYTF
V gene: TRBV5-1
J gene: TRBJ1-2
D gene: TRBD1
clone size: -

CDR3 DNA: TGTGCCAGCAGCTTAGGGCCAGCAGGGTTGAATTCACCCCTCCACTTT
CDR3 protein: CASSLGPAGLNSPLHF
V gene: TRBV7-2
J gene: TRBJ1-6
D gene: -
clone size: -

CDR3 DNA: TGTGCCAGCAACCCTGGACAGGGGGTACAAGAGACCCAGTACTTC
CDR3 protein: CASNPGQGVQETQYF
V gene: TRBV2
J gene: TRBJ2-5
D gene: TRBD1
clone size: -